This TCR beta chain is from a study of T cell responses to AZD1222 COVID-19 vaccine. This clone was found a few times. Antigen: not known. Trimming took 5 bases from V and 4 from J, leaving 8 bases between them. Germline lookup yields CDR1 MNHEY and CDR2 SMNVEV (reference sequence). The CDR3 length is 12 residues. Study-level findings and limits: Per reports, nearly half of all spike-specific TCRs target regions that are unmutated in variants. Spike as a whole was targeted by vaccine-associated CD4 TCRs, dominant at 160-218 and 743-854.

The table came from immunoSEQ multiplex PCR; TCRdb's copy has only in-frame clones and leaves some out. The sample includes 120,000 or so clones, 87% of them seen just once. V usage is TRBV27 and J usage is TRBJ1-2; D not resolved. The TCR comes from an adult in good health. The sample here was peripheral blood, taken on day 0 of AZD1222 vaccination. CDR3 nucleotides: TGTGCCAGCAGTCCCGGTCGCTATGGCTACACCTTC. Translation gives CASSPGRYGYTF.